The next 4 T cell receptor beta chains were all read from a single sample in a study of T cell repertoires in cytomegalovirus infection. MiXCR, run by TCRdb on the reads, gives a single entry per CDR3 protein. The repertoire holds 350,000 to 550,000 distinct CDR3 sequences, with approximately 31% as singletons. Sequencing input: PBMCs. The origin of the receptors is a human donor in good health (CMV status not recorded). Some clones in this sample may be carry-over from other donors' samples.

This clonotype was seen at least ten times. The rearrangement uses TRBV29-1 and TRBJ2-5, with D perhaps TRBD2 (5 bases). Trimming cost V 0 bases and J 5 bases, with 16 bases left between them. CDR3 length: 15 residues. The germline V gene encodes CDR1 SQVTM and CDR2 ANQGSEA. The DNA of the CDR3 is TGCAGCGTTGAAGATCAGGCAGGCCCGGGGGAGACCCAGTACTTC. The encoded protein is CSVEDQAGPGETQYF.

The rearrangement joins TRBV7-9 to TRBJ2-2; 7 positions match TRBD2. The germline gives CDR1 SEHNR, CDR2 FQNEAQ (reference sequence). The CDR3 has 17 amino acids. J lost 0 bases, V lost 5 bases, and 9 bases had no gene match. In nucleotides, the CDR3 is TGTGCCAGCAGCCGGCCGCCCGGACTAGCGAACACCGGGGAGCTGTTTTTT. The encoded protein is CASSRPPGLANTGELFF.

The rearrangement joins TRBV6-5 to TRBJ1-3; no clear D gene. The CDR3 length is 14 residues. Germline-derived CDR1 and CDR2 are MNHEY and SVGAGI. The CDR3 spells CASQLGGSRNTIYF. The CDR3 nucleotides read TGTGCTTCCCAGTTAGGAGGTTCCAGAAACACCATATATTTT.

This clonotype was found a few times. The chain uses TRBV7-2 and TRBJ2-2; D might be TRBD2 (7 bases). V lost 5 bases to trimming and J lost 5 bases, with 18 bases between them. CDR3 length: 16 residues. The germline V gene has CDR1 SGHTA and CDR2 FQGNSA. CDR3 sequence reads: CASSHLVGGPTGELFF. CDR3 DNA: TGTGCCAGCAGCCACTTAGTGGGGGGGCCAACCGGGGAGCTGTTTTTT. The full variable domain, rest sourced from reference TRBV7-2 and TRBJ2-2, is GAGVSQSPSNKVTEKGKDVELRCDPISGHTALYWYRQSLGQGLEFLIYFQGNSAPDKSGLPSDRFSAERTGGSVSTLTIQRTQQEDSAVYLCASSHLVGGPTGELFFGEGSRLTVL.